This T cell receptor (beta chain) originates from a study of blood T cells in healthy people across ages. Combining a sample-barcoded 5' primer with a J-beta primer mix, a second PCR ran for about 6 to 12 cycles. TCRdb re-analysed the 5' RACE reads in MiXCR, keeping a single row per CDR3 protein. The table has more than 650,000 distinct CDR3 sequences, over 20% seen once. This clonotype has more than one count but fewer than ten. Trimming at V came to 5 bases and at J to 4 bases, leaving 8 bases not matched to a gene. The CDR3 runs to 15 residues. Per the germline V gene, CDR1 is PRHDT and CDR2 is FYEKMQ (reference sequence).

The origin of this receptor is a man between 70 and 80 years old in good health. The chain combines TRBV13 with TRBJ2-1; 7 positions match TRBD2. The sample comprised blood. The chain's CDR3 is CASSPEGDYYNEQFF. In DNA form, the CDR3 reads TGTGCCAGCAGCCCCGAAGGGGACTATTACAATGAGCAGTTCTTC. The complete variable domain, with remaining parts taken from reference TRBV13 and TRBJ2-1, reads AAGVIQSPRHLIKEKRETATLKCYPIPRHDTVYWYQQGPGQDPQFLISFYEKMQSDKGSIPDRFSAQQFSDYHSELNMSSLELGDSALYFCASSPEGDYYNEQFFGPGTRLTVL.